This entry concerns a single T cell receptor beta chain. Antigen: not known. This sample is part of a study of shared clonotypes between healthy human individuals. Study-wide results and caveats: Represented diversity, genetic and exposure-history alike, was limited by few donors. A handful of donors held about 5% of naive CD4 clonotypes in common.

The naive CD8 subset, CD45RO-negative cells positively selected for CCR7, excluded terminally differentiated effector memory CD45RA+ cells. This CDR3 contains 16 residues. The V end was cut by 1 base, the J end by 0 bases, with 9 bases between. The germline V gene encodes CDR1 MNHEY and CDR2 SMNVEV (reference sequence). Measured with immunoSEQ multiplex PCR; TCRdb has only the in-frame clones, and not every one. The sample yields just over 2,000,000 clones, about 95% seen once. This receptor was obtained from a man younger than 35 in good health. The sequencing sample was made of naive CD8+ T cells sorted from blood. The chain employs TRBV27 and TRBJ2-2; D is perhaps TRBD2 (5 bases). The CDR3 DNA sequence: TGTGCCAGCAGTTTATTCGGGGTAGCGAACACCGGGGAGCTGTTTTTT. This sequence encodes CASSLFGVANTGELFF.